A single sample gave rise to the 23 T cell receptor beta chains below, sequenced in a study of shared clonotypes between healthy human individuals. Assay: immunoSEQ multiplex PCR; the TCRdb copy retains only in-frame clones and omits some. The table records 550,000 to 700,000 clones, approximately 73% of them present only once. Sequenced: memory CD4+ T cells sorted from blood. Regarding subset: CD45RA-negative fraction. The receptors were sampled from a woman aged 30 to 39 in good health.

The rearrangement links TRBV7-7 to TRBJ2-7; no reliable D call. The CDR3 covers 15 residues. V was cut by 2 bases and J by 2 bases, with 13 bases left in between. The germline gives CDR1 SSHAT, CDR2 FNYEAQ (reference sequence). In DNA form, the CDR3 reads TGTGCCAGCAGCTTAAGTACGGGCCCTACCTACGAGCAGTACTTC. Protein: CASSLSTGPTYEQYF.

With respect to this clone: This same CDR3 is encoded by further DNA sequences in the sample. The chain recombines TRBV5-1 with TRBJ2-3, with D unresolved. The CDR3 loop spans 12 amino acids. V lost 1 base, J lost 2 bases, and 2 bases lay in between. Germline values: CDR1 SGHRS, CDR2 YFSETQ. Here the CDR3 DNA reads TGCGCCAGCAGCTTGCCCACAGATACGCAGTATTTT. Protein: CASSLPTDTQYF.

The CDR3 reads CASSDLGGGAEAFF. In DNA, the CDR3 is TGTGCCAGCAGTGACCTAGGGGGCGGCGCTGAAGCTTTCTTT. V is TRBV6-5 and J is TRBJ1-1; TRBD1 aligns across 7 bases. The V gene end was trimmed by 5 bases and the J gene end by 6 bases; junction bases not matched to a gene: 9. Germline V lookup: CDR1 MNHEY, CDR2 SVGAGI. The CDR3 consists of 14 residues.

The rearrangement joins TRBV9 to TRBJ2-7, with 13 bases fitting TRBD2. After removal of 3 bases from V and 6 bases from J, the junction contained 3 bases not matched to a gene. The CDR3 consists of 14 residues. From germline, CDR1 is SGDLS and CDR2 YYNGEE. For the CDR3, the DNA is TGTGCCAGCAGCGGGACTAGCGGGAGTTCCGAGCAGTACTTC. The encoded protein is CASSGTSGSSEQYF.

About this clone itself: This may arise from a read error, as a much more abundant clone is one base away. J is TRBJ2-3 and V is TRBV11-2; D is undetermined. CDR3 size: 12 residues. In germline, CDR1 is SGHAT, CDR2 FQNNGV. With 0 bases removed from V and 3 bases from J, the gap between germline ends came to 1 base. The CDR3 bases are TGTGCCAGCAGCTTAGAGACAGATACGCAGTATTTT. It yields the protein CASSLETDTQYF.

This chain joins TRBV6-5 and TRBJ2-6; D is unclear. There are 16 residues in the CDR3. V lost 4 bases and J 0 bases, leaving 10 bases between the germline ends. Germline V lookup: CDR1 MNHEY, CDR2 SVGAGI. The chain's CDR3 is CASSSLDGSGANVLTF. CDR3 in DNA: TGTGCCAGCAGTTCCCTGGACGGCTCTGGGGCCAACGTCCTGACTTTC.

V is TRBV10-3 and J is TRBJ2-1, with unresolved D. The V end was cut by 6 bases, the J end by 5 bases, with 8 bases between. CDR1 and CDR2 (germline): ENHRY, SYGVKD. The CDR3 is 12 amino acids. CDR3: CAIRAKDNEQFF. CDR3 bases: TGTGCCATCAGAGCAAAGGACAATGAGCAGTTCTTC.

The table lists this clone with a few counts. The chain uses TRBV29-1 and TRBJ1-2, with a weak D call TRBD1 (5 bases). The CDR3 is 12 residues long. From germline, CDR1 is SQVTM and CDR2 ANQGSEA. The V end was cut by 7 bases, the J end by 7 bases, with 16 bases between. This chain's CDR3 is CSGGKDGIGYTF. The DNA for the CDR3 is TGCAGCGGGGGGAAAGACGGAATTGGCTACACCTTC.

This clone has a single count. The chain employs TRBV4-1 and TRBJ1-6; D gene unclear. With 1 base removed from V and 7 bases from J, the gap between germline ends came to 5 bases. CDR1 and CDR2 (germline): MGHRA, YSYEKL. The CDR3 loop spans 13 amino acids. The DNA for the CDR3 is TGCGCCAGCAGCCAAGTCGGGAATTCACCCCTCCACTTT. Translated: CASSQVGNSPLHF.

This chain's CDR3 is CASSLSGRTTTDTQYF. The DNA of the CDR3 is TGTGCCAGCAGTTTATCAGGCCGGACTACGACAGATACGCAGTATTTT. This chain links TRBV28 with TRBJ2-3, with D perhaps TRBD2 (6 bases). The CDR3 is 16 residues long. V gave up 1 base and J gave up 3 bases, with 14 bases separating them. CDR1 is MDHEN and CDR2 is SYDVKM in the germline V gene.

CDR3 sequence: CASSSPGTSGSLVGREQFF. CDR3 in DNA: TGTGCCAGCAGTTCACCCGGGACTAGCGGGAGCCTAGTGGGGCGTGAGCAGTTCTTC. This chain links TRBV28 with TRBJ2-1, with 14 positions matching TRBD2. Trimming at V came to 4 bases and at J to 9 bases, leaving 17 bases not matched to a gene. Germline V lookup: CDR1 MDHEN, CDR2 SYDVKM. The CDR3 extends over 19 amino acids.

The chain uses TRBV29-1 and TRBJ2-3; 7 bases match TRBD2. Germline CDR1 is SQVTM and CDR2 is ANQGSEA. This CDR3 region has 12 residues. The ends lost 4 bases at V and 3 bases at J; junction bases unmatched: 1. CDR3 bases: TGCAGCGTTGTACTAGCGACAGATACGCAGTATTTT. It translates to CSVVLATDTQYF.

V usage is TRBV19 and J usage is TRBJ1-4; unclear D gene. Germline V lookup: CDR1 LNHDA, CDR2 SQIVND (reference sequence). Trimming left V 7 bases short and J 6 bases short, with 12 bases between. CDR3 length: 13 residues. The CDR3 spells CASIGYEDEKLFF. In DNA form, the CDR3 reads TGTGCCAGTATCGGATATGAGGATGAAAAACTGTTTTTT.

The chain is built from TRBV6-1 and TRBJ2-7; 10 nucleotides align to TRBD1. The CDR3 is made up of 15 amino acids. The V segment lost 4 bases and the J segment 2 bases; nucleotides outside the gene matches: 5. CDR1 is MNHNS, CDR2 SASEGT, per germline. The CDR3 spells CASSVPGTGAYEQYF. The CDR3 coding sequence is TGTGCCAGCAGTGTGCCCGGGACAGGGGCCTACGAGCAGTACTTC.

This clone is a singleton in its sample. The chain links TRBV13 to TRBJ2-7; 11 bases are shared with TRBD2. J was trimmed by 7 bases and V by 1 base; bases with no gene match: 3. Per the germline V gene, CDR1 is PRHDT and CDR2 is FYEKMQ (reference sequence). The CDR3 is 14 residues long. The CDR3 bases are TGTGCCAGCAGCTTAGCTAGCGGGAGGAGGGAGCAGTACTTC. Translated, it gives CASSLASGRREQYF. Based on the CDR3 plus reference TRBV13 and TRBJ2-7, the full variable domain is AAGVIQSPRHLIKEKRETATLKCYPIPRHDTVYWYQQGPGQDPQFLISFYEKMQSDKGSIPDRFSAQQFSDYHSELNMSSLELGDSALYFCASSLASGRREQYFGPGTRLTVT.

This clone came up a few times. The V gene is TRBV2, the J gene TRBJ2-7; possibly TRBD1 for D (5 bases). This CDR3 is built from 13 residues. Germline V lookup: CDR1 SNHLY, CDR2 FYNNEI. The ends were cut back, 7 bases at V and 4 bases at J, with 14 bases in the middle. The CDR3 DNA follows: TGTGCCAGCAAGGGGCAAGCGAAGTACGAGCAGTACTTC. It yields the protein CASKGQAKYEQYF. The full variable domain, rest sourced from reference TRBV2 and TRBJ2-7, is EPEVTQTPSHQVTQMGQEVILRCVPISNHLYFYWYRQILGQKVEFLVSFYNNEISEKSEIFDDQFSVERPDGSNFTLKIRSTKLEDSAMYFCASKGQAKYEQYFGPGTRLTVT.

The V call is TRBV29-1, the J call TRBJ1-1; 8 nucleotides match TRBD1. The V and J ends lost 8 bases and 3 bases, in that order; junction bases with no gene match: 8. CDR3 size: 13 residues. CDR1 and CDR2 from the germline V gene are SQVTM and ANQGSEA. CDR3 residues: CSTRQGLDTEAFF. The CDR3 DNA reads TGCAGCACCCGACAGGGGTTGGACACTGAAGCTTTCTTT.

This clone was counted once. V and J are TRBV5-1 and TRBJ1-3; D uncertain. Germline CDR1 SGHRS, CDR2 YFSETQ. CDR3 length: 15 amino acids. Between the trimmed V and J ends, which lost 2 bases and 0 bases, there was a span of 9 bases. CDR3 coding DNA: TGCGCCAGCAGCTTCGACACCCCCTCTGGAAACACCATATATTTT. It yields the protein CASSFDTPSGNTIYF.

In its sample, this clone was seen a few times. The V gene is TRBV6-5, the J gene TRBJ2-1, with D hard to call. Per germline, CDR1 MNHEY and CDR2 SVGAGI. The V end lost 6 bases, the J end lost 7 bases, and 13 bases lay between the germline ends. This CDR3 region has 13 residues. CDR3 sequence reads: CASRHRENNEQFF. The CDR3 DNA reads as TGTGCCAGCAGACACAGAGAAAATAATGAGCAGTTCTTC.

The chain recombines TRBV28 with TRBJ1-3; a weak D match, TRBD1 (5 bases). The V end lost 8 bases, the J end lost 1 base, and 18 bases lay between the germline ends. Germline lookup yields CDR1 MDHEN and CDR2 SYDVKM. This CDR3 is 16 amino acids long. This CDR3 reads CASRSGGFSSGNTIYF. In DNA, the CDR3 is TGTGCCAGCCGGTCTGGGGGATTCTCATCTGGAAACACCATATATTTT. The whole variable domain, filled in from reference TRBV28 and TRBJ1-3, reads DVKVTQSSRYLVKRTGEKVFLECVQDMDHENMFWYRQDPGLGLRLIYFSYDVKMKEKGDIPEGYSVSREKKERFSLILESASTNQTSMYLCASRSGGFSSGNTIYFGEGSWLTVV.

The V gene is TRBV9, the J gene TRBJ2-5; maybe TRBD2 (5 bases). The CDR3 covers 13 residues. V was cut by 6 bases and J by 5 bases, with 14 bases left in between. Germline loops: CDR1 SGDLS, CDR2 YYNGEE. The CDR3 loop reads CASNLRPGETQYF. The CDR3 nucleotides are TGTGCCAGCAACCTAAGGCCGGGGGAGACCCAGTACTTC.

The chain couples TRBV6-5 to TRBJ2-7; D perhaps matches TRBD2 (5 bases). Trimming stripped 4 bases from V and 4 bases from J, with 11 bases between. The CDR3 totals 13 residues. Germline V CDR1 and CDR2: MNHEY, SVGAGI. In DNA form, the CDR3 reads TGTGCCAGCAGTTTTGCCCGGGAATACGAGCAGTACTTC. Its translation is CASSFAREYEQYF.

The chain combines TRBV5-8 with TRBJ2-6; TRBD1 agrees at 12 bases. Germline assignment: CDR1 SGHTS and CDR2 YDEGEE. The length of the CDR3 is 17 residues. Trimming cost V 4 bases and J 4 bases; bases outside gene matches: 6. CDR3 amino acids: CASSSRDRGLGANVLTF. CDR3 nucleotides: TGTGCCAGCAGCAGCCGGGACAGGGGGCTCGGGGCCAACGTCCTGACTTTC. Full variable domain (outside the CDR3, taken from reference TRBV5-8 and TRBJ2-6): EAGVTQSPTHLIKTRGQQATLRCSPISGHTSVYWYQQALGLGLQFLLWYDEGEERNRGNFPPRFSGRQFPNYSSELNVNALELEDSALYLCASSSRDRGLGANVLTFGAGSRLTVL.